This T cell receptor beta chain was sequenced for a study of T-cell memory formation after mild COVID-19. This clonotype was seen only once. Its antigen remains unknown. Study results and limitations: The second-wave clones peaking on day 37 were not confirmed as SARS-CoV-2-specific. Clones that shrank (day 15 to 85) were balanced CD4/CD8, whereas later expanders leaned CD4+.

It was 5'RACE with constant-segment primers that produced the TCR alpha and TCR beta cDNA libraries, which carried sample barcodes and UMIs. From the 5' RACE reads, TCRdb called clonotypes with MiXCR, one entry per CDR3 protein. The repertoire consists of approximately 350,000 distinct CDR3 sequences, with roughly 13% occurring once and the leading ten covering about 21%. Trimming took 6 bases from V and 13 from J, leaving 15 bases between them. CDR1 is SGHVS and CDR2 is FQNEAQ in the germline V gene. This CDR3 spans 12 amino acids. The receptor comes from a man younger than 35 who had mild COVID-19 (a few samples of this study predate the infection). Cell type and time point are not known. This rearrangement joins TRBV7-8 to TRBJ2-2; TRBD1 is a possible D gene (5 bases). Sample: PBMCs or a T cell subset sorted from them (not recorded which). The CDR3 sequence: CASSSQGRRLFF. The CDR3 DNA follows: TGTGCCAGCAGTTCCCAGGGCCGGCGGCTGTTTTTT. The full variable domain, its missing parts supplied by reference TRBV7-8 and TRBJ2-2, is GAGVSQSPRYKVAKRGQDVALRCDPISGHVSLFWYQQALGQGPEFLTYFQNEAQLDKSGLPSDRFFAERPEGSVSTLKIQRTQQEDSAVYLCASSSQGRRLFFGEGSRLTVL.